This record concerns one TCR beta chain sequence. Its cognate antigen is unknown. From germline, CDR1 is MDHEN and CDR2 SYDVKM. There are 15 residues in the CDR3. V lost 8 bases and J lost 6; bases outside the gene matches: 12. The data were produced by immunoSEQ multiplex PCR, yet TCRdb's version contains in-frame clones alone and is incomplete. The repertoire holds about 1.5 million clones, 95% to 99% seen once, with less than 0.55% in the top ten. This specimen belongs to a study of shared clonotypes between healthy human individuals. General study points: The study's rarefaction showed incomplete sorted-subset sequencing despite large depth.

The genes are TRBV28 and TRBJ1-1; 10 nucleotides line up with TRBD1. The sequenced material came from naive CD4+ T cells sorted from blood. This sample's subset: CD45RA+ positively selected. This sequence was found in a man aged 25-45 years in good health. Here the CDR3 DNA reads TGTGCCAGCCCGCCCGGGACAGGGGAAAGCGCTGAAGCTTTCTTT. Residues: CASPPGTGESAEAFF.